A single sample is the source of the 3 T cell receptor beta chains below, sequenced in a study of blood T cell repertoires in COVID-19. Clones were read by immunoSEQ multiplex PCR, and TCRdb kept only the in-frame ones, dropping some. The table has about 17,000 clones, approximately 90% seen once. Sample: peripheral blood. Receptors were obtained from a human donor with active COVID-19. The donor label of this sample is uncertain.

The chain combines TRBV10-3 with TRBJ1-5, with 8 nucleotides matching TRBD1. Trimming took 2 bases from V and 4 from J; bases not matched to a gene: 4. From germline, CDR1 is ENHRY and CDR2 SYGVKD. CDR3 length: 15 residues. CDR3 DNA sequence: TGTGCCATCAGTGAGGGACAGGGATGGAATCAGCCCCAGCATTTT. Protein product: CAISEGQGWNQPQHF.

This clone occurred a few times. The chain has TRBV5-1 and TRBJ1-6; perhaps TRBD1 as D (6 bases). This CDR3 comprises 18 residues. CDR1 is SGHRS, CDR2 YFSETQ, per germline. V lost 4 bases and J lost 7, with 24 bases in between. CDR3 nucleotide sequence: TGCGCCAGCAGCCCGACCTTTCTACAGGGCTTACTCAATTCACCCCTCCACTTT. This codes for CASSPTFLQGLLNSPLHF.

V is TRBV19 and J is TRBJ2-3; TRBD1 might be the D (5 bases). Germline-derived CDR1 and CDR2 are LNHDA and SQIVND (reference sequence). The CDR3 length is 13 residues. Trimming shortened V by 6 bases and J by 1 base, and 8 bases separated the two germline ends. CDR3 bases: TGTGCCAGTAGGGACATTCGCACAGATACGCAGTATTTT. Translation gives CASRDIRTDTQYF.